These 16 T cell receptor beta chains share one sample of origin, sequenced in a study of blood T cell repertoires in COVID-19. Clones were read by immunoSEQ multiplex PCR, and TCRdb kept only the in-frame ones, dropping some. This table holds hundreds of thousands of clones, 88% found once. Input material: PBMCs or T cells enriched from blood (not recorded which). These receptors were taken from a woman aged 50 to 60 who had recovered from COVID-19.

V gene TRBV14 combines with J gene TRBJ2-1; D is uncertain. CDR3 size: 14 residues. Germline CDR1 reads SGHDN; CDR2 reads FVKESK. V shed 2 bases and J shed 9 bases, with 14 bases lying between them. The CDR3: CASSQPSYDPEQFF. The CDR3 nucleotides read TGTGCCAGCAGCCAACCTAGTTACGATCCTGAGCAGTTCTTC. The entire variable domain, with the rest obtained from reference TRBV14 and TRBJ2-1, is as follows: EAGVTQFPSHSVIEKGQTVTLRCDPISGHDNLYWYRRVMGKEIKFLLHFVKESKQDESGMPNNRFLAERTGGTYSTLKVQPAELEDSGVYFCASSQPSYDPEQFFGPGTRLTVL.

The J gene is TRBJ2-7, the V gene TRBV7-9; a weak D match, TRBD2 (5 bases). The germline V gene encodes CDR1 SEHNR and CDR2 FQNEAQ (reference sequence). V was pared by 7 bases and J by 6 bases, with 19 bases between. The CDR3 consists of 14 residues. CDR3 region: CASTPSSSIGEQYF. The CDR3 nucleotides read TGTGCCAGCACCCCCTCGTCTAGCATCGGCGAGCAGTACTTC.

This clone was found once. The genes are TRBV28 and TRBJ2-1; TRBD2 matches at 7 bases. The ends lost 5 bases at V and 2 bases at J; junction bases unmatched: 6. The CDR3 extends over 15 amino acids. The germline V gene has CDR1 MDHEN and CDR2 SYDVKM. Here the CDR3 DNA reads TGTGCCAGCAGTATAGCGGGCAACACCTACAATGAGCAGTTCTTC. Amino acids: CASSIAGNTYNEQFF.

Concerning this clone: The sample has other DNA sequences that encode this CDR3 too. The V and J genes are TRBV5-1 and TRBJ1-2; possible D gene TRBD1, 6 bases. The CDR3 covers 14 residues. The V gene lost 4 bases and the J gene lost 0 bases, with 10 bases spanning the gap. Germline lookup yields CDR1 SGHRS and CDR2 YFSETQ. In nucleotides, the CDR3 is TGCGCCAGCAGCACGGGACAACCTAACTATGGCTACACCTTC. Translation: CASSTGQPNYGYTF.

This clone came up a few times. Here the CDR3 DNA reads TGTGCCAGCAGCCAAGAAACTAGCGCCACCGGGGAGCTGTTTTTT. It translates to CASSQETSATGELFF. This chain joins TRBV4-2 and TRBJ2-2; 7 bases agree with TRBD2. V lost 0 bases to trimming and J lost 4 bases; unmatched junction nucleotides: 2. CDR1 LGHNA and CDR2 YNFKEQ come from the germline V gene. The CDR3 extends over 15 amino acids.

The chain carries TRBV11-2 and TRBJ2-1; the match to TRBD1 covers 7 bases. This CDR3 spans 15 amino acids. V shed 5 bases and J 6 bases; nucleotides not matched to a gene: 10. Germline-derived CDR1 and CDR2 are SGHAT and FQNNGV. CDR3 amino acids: CASSHRSDRSNEQFF. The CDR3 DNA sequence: TGTGCCAGCAGCCATCGTTCGGACAGGAGCAATGAGCAGTTCTTC. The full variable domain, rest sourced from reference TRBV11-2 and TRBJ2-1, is EAGVAQSPRYKIIEKRQSVAFWCNPISGHATLYWYQQILGQGPKLLIQFQNNGVVDDSQLPKDRFSAERLKGVDSTLKIQPAKLEDSAVYLCASSHRSDRSNEQFFGPGTRLTVL.

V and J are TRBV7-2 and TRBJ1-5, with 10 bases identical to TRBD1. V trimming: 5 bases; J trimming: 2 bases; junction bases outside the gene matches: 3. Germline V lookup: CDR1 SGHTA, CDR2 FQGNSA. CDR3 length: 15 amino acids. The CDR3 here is CASSEGQGRNQPQHF. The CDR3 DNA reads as TGTGCCAGCAGCGAGGGACAGGGGCGCAATCAGCCCCAGCATTTT.

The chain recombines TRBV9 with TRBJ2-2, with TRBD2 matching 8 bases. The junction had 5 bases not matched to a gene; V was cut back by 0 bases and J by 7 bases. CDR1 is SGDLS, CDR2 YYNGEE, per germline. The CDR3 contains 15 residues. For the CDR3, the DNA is TGTGCCAGCAGCGTAGTGGACGGGAGGGTCGGGGAGCTGTTTTTT. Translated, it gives CASSVVDGRVGELFF.

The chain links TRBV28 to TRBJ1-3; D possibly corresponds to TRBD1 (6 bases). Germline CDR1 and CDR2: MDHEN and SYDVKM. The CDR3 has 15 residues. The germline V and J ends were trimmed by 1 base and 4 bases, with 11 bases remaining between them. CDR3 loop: CASSLLGGLGNTIYF. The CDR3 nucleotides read TGTGCCAGCAGTTTATTGGGGGGGCTCGGAAACACCATATATTTT.

CDR3 DNA sequence: TGTGCCAGCAGTCTCGGCAACAGGGGCGGCTCCTATAATTCACCCCTCCACTTT. As protein: CASSLGNRGGSYNSPLHF. This chain joins TRBV6-2 or TRBV6-3 and TRBJ1-6, with 7 bases fitting TRBD1. V lost 5 bases and J lost 0; bases outside the gene matches: 10. The germline V gene has CDR1 MNHEY and CDR2 SVGEGT. This CDR3 is built from 18 residues.

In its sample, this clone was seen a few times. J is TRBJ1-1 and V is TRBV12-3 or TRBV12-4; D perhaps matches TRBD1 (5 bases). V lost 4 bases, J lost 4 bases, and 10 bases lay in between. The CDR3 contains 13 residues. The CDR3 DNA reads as TGTGCCAGCAGTTCGGACACAGGCACTGAAGCTTTCTTT. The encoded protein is CASSSDTGTEAFF.

CDR3 in amino acids: CASSDQAGGGYGYTF. The CDR3 DNA reads as TGTGCCAGCAGCGACCAGGCAGGGGGTGGCTATGGCTACACCTTC. This sequence joins TRBV9 and TRBJ1-2; 7 nucleotides align to TRBD1. V was clipped by 3 bases and J by 4 bases; unmatched bases: 9. Germline V gene lookup returns CDR1 SGDLS and CDR2 YYNGEE. The CDR3 is 15 amino acids. Full variable domain (rest looked up from reference TRBV9 and TRBJ1-2): DSGVTQTPKHLITATGQRVTLRCSPRSGDLSVYWYQQSLDQGLQFLIQYYNGEERAKGNILERFSAQQFPDLHSELNLSSLELGDSALYFCASSDQAGGGYGYTFGSGTRLTVV.

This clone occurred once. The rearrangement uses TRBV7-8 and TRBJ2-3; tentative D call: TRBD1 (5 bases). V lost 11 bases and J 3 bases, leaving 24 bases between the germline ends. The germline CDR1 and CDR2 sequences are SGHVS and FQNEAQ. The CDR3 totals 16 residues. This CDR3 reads CAGQRIQGELTDTQYF. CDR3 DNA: TGTGCCGGACAAAGGATTCAGGGTGAATTGACAGATACGCAGTATTTT.

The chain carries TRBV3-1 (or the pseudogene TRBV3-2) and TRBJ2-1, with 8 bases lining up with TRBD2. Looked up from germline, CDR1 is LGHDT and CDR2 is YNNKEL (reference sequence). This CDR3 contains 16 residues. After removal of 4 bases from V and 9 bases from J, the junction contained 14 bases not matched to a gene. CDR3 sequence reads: CASSPPGLAGLGEQFF. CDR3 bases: TGTGCCAGCAGCCCCCCCGGACTAGCCGGTCTCGGTGAGCAGTTCTTC.

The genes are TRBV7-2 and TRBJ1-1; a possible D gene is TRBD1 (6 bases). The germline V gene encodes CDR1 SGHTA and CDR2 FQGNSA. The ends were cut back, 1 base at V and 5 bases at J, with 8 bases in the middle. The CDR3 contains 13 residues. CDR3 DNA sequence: TGTGCCAGCAGCTTAGACAGGGAGACTGAAGCTTTCTTT. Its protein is CASSLDRETEAFF.

In DNA, the CDR3 is TGTGCCAGCAGCAACACCGGGACTAGGAACAATGAGCAGTTCTTC. Protein product: CASSNTGTRNNEQFF. The gene calls are TRBV5-4 and TRBJ2-1; 8 bases map to TRBD2. Trimming at V came to 4 bases and at J to 5 bases, leaving 8 bases not matched to a gene. There are 15 residues in the CDR3. Germline CDR1 SGHNT, CDR2 YYREEE (reference sequence).